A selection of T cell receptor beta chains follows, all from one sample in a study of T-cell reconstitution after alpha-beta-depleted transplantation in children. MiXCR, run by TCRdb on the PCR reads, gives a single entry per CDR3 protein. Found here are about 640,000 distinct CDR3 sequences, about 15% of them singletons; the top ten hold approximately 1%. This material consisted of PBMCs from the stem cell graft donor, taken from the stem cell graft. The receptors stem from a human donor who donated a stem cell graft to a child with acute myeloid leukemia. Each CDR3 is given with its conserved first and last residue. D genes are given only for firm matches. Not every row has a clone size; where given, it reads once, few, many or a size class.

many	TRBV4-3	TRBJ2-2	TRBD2	TGCGCCAGCAGCCAAGACAGCCTAGCGGGGGGGACCGGGGAGCTGTTTTTT	CASSQDSLAGGTGELFF
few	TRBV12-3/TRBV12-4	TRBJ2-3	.	TGTGCCAGCACAAAGGCCGCACAACGCACAGATACGCAGTATTTT	CASTKAAQRTDTQYF
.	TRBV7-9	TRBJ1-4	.	TGTGGGTCGCGGCAGGGGCCTTCAACTAATGAAAAACTGTTTTTT	CGSRQGPSTNEKLFF
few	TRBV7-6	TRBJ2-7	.	TGTGCCAGCAGCTTAGGTACAGGGAAGCAGTACTTC	CASSLGTGKQYF
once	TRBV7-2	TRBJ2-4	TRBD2	TGTGCCAGCAGCTTCAGGGCTAGCGGGGCAGCCAAAAACATTCAGTACTTC	CASSFRASGAAKNIQYF
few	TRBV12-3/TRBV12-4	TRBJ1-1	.	TGTGCCAGCAGTCCGGGGGTAAGTGAAGCTTTCTTT	CASSPGVSEAFF
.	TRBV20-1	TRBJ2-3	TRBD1	TGCAGTGCTAGAGATAGACAGGGGGCCGATACGCAGTATTTT	CSARDRQGADTQYF
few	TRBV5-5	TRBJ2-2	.	TGTGCCAGCAGCTTGCTGGGGGTGGACGGGGAGCTGTTTTTT	CASSLLGVDGELFF
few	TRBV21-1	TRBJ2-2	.	TGTGCCAGCAGCAAAAGCCGAACCAATAGTGGCGGGGAGCTGTTTTTT	CASSKSRTNSGGELFF
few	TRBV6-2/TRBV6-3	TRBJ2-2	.	TGTGGACGGAGAACCGGGGAGCTGTTTTTT	CGRRTGELFF
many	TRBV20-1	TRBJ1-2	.	TGCAGTGCTAGTCTGTCGCAAGGCTACACCTTC	CSASLSQGYTF
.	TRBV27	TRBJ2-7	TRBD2	TGTGCCAGCAGTATCCTCGGGGGGGCCCACTACGAGCAGTACTTC	CASSILGGAHYEQYF
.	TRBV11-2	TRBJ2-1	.	TGTGCCAGCAGCTCCAGAATTGGTAGCTCCTACAATGAGCAGTTCTTC	CASSSRIGSSYNEQFF
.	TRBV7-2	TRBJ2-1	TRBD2	TGTGCCAGCAGCCCTACTTTTAGCGGGGGGGCGGTAGAGCAGTTCTTC	CASSPTFSGGAVEQFF
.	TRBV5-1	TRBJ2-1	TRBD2	TGCGCCAGCAGCACGGACGGCGGGGGGTACAATGAGCAGTTCTTC	CASSTDGGGYNEQFF
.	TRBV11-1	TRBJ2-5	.	TGTGCCAGCAGCCGGGTCCCTAACCCGGTCGGAGTCCAAGAGACCCAGTACTTC	CASSRVPNPVGVQETQYF
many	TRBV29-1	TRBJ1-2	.	TGCAGCGTTGGGGGCTTGGGCTACACCTTC	CSVGGLGYTF
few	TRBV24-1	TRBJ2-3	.	TGTGCCACCAGTGATTTACAGACAGATACGCAGTATTTT	CATSDLQTDTQYF
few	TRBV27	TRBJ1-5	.	TGTGCCAGCGGCGATGGTAGCAATCAGCCCCAGCATTTT	CASGDGSNQPQHF
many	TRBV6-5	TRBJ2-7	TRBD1	TGTGCCAGCAGTTATTCCGGCAGGGGGTCGTACGAGCAGTACTTC	CASSYSGRGSYEQYF
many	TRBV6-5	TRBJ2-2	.	TGTGCCAGCAGATACTCGAGGCTCAAAGCGAACACCGGGGAGCTGTTTTTT	CASRYSRLKANTGELFF
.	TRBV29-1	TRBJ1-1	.	TGCAGCGTTTCATACAGGGTGAGCACTGAAGCTTTCTTT	CSVSYRVSTEAFF
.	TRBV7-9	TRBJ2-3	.	TGTGCCAGCAGCTTAACCCCCAGTCCAGATACGCAGTATTTT	CASSLTPSPDTQYF
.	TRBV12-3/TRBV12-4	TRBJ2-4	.	TGTGCCAGCAGTTTAAGGGGTATGGAAAACATTCAGTACTTC	CASSLRGMENIQYF
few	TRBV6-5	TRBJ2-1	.	TGTGCCAGCAGTTACGGGCCCGGGAGACCTAAGAACAATGAGCAGTTCTTC	CASSYGPGRPKNNEQFF
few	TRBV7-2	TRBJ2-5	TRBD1	TGTGCCAGCAGCTTAGGGCCGGACAGGGGCTCCAAGGAGACCCAGTACTTC	CASSLGPDRGSKETQYF
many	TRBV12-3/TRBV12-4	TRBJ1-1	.	TGTGCCAGCAGTCTGGGACCGCTACCTGAAGCTTTCTTT	CASSLGPLPEAFF
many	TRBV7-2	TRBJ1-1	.	TGTGCCAGCAGCTTAGTGGCAGCTGAAGCTTTCTTT	CASSLVAAEAFF
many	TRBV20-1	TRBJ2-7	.	TGCAGTGCTAGGATCGTCGGGGGGCACTACGAGCAGTACTTC	CSARIVGGHYEQYF
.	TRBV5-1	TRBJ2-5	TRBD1	TGCGCCAGCAGCTTGGATGGGACAGGGCCTAGGGAGACCCAGTACTTC	CASSLDGTGPRETQYF
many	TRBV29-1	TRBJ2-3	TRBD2	TGCAGCGTCCTTTGGGCTAGCGGGGGGTCTGATACGCAGTATTTT	CSVLWASGGSDTQYF
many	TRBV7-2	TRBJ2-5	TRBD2	TGTGCCAGCACATACAACGGGGGGGGAGAGACCCAGTACTTC	CASTYNGGGETQYF
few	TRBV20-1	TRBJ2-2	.	TGCAGTGCTAGAGATTGGGGGGCCCAGATTACGAACACCGGGGAGCTGTTTTTT	CSARDWGAQITNTGELFF
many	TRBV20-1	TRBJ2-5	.	TGCAGTGCTAGCTTCGGTAACGGGAAGACCCAGTACTTC	CSASFGNGKTQYF
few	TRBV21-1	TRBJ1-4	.	TGTGCCAACTCGTTGGACAGGGGCGACGAAAAACTGTTTTTT	CANSLDRGDEKLFF
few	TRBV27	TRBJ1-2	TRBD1	TGTGCCAGCAGTTCAACCGACAGGGGGCGGAGGAATGGCTACACCTTC	CASSSTDRGRRNGYTF
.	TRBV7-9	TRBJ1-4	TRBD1	TGTGCCAGCAGCTTAGGGGACAGGGCGGATGAAAAACTGTTTTTT	CASSLGDRADEKLFF
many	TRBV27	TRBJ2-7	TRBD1	TGTGCCAGCAGTTTACTCGGACAGGGGAACGAGCAGTACTTC	CASSLLGQGNEQYF
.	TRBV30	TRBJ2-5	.	TGTGCCTGGAGTTACGGGGCCCAAGAGACCCAGTACTTC	CAWSYGAQETQYF
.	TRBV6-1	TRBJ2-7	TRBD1	TGTGCCAGCAGTCTATGGACAGGCGACGAGCAGTACTTC	CASSLWTGDEQYF
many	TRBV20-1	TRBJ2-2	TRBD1	TGCAGTGCTGCCCGACAGGGCCCCGGGGAGCTGTTTTTT	CSAARQGPGELFF
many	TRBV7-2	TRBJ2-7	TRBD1	TGTGCCAGCAGCTTGGGGGGACAGGGCTACGAGCAGTACTTC	CASSLGGQGYEQYF
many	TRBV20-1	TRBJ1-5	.	TGCAGTGCTAGAGATAGGGAAAATATGGGCAATCAGCCCCAGCATTTT	CSARDRENMGNQPQHF
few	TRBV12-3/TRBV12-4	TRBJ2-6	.	TGTGCCAGCAGTTTAAGGTCGGGGGCCAACGTCCTGACTTTC	CASSLRSGANVLTF